The 30 T cell receptor beta chains listed next were all sequenced from one sample in a study of CXCR3-negative and CXCR3-positive naive CD8 T cells. TRB cDNA was prepared as libraries by UMI-labeled 5' RACE. TCRdb re-called the 5' RACE reads; every CDR3 protein appears as one record, without DNA. This table lists about 28,000 distinct CDR3 sequences. Material for sequencing was memory CD8+ T cells from blood. The receptors were sampled from a human donor in good health. Some clones in this sample may be carry-over from other donors' samples.

The chain has TRBV7-9 and TRBJ2-7; TCRdb proposes TRBD1, but this gene call is untestable without DNA. This CDR3 is 16 amino acids long. The V gene's germline CDR1 is SEHNR and CDR2 FQNEAQ (reference sequence). This CDR3 is CASSSPGQGSSYEQYF.

According to its frequency, this clonotype is medium-sized (0.01 to 0.1%). This chain connects TRBV4-3 to TRBJ2-3; the TCRdb call, TRBD1, lacks DNA for checking. This CDR3 has 15 residues. Germline V gene data show CDR1 as LGHNA and CDR2 as YSLEER. The CDR3: CASSHGRGGPDTQYF.

This chain joins TRBV15 and TRBJ2-7. Germline V gene lookup returns CDR1 LNHNV and CDR2 YYDKDF (reference sequence). The CDR3 covers 14 residues. This CDR3 reads CATSRGTGPYEQYF.

The rearrangement joins TRBV13 to TRBJ1-1; TCRdb designates TRBD1, a call that cannot be tested without DNA. From germline, CDR1 is PRHDT and CDR2 FYEKMQ (reference sequence). This CDR3 spans 15 amino acids. This CDR3 is CASSSRPGINTEAFF.

V is TRBV27 and J is TRBJ1-5; no DNA is available, so the TRBD1 call from TCRdb remains unchecked. Per germline, CDR1 MNHEY and CDR2 SMNVEV (reference sequence). The CDR3 sequence is 15 residues long. CDR3 loop: CASSFLGGIDQPQHF.

The V call is TRBV29-1, the J call TRBJ2-2; checking the TCRdb D call of TRBD1 is not possible without DNA. The CDR3 loop spans 15 amino acids. Germline CDR1 reads SQVTM; CDR2 reads ANQGSEA. CDR3 protein: CSVEPGAANTGELFF.

The rearrangement joins TRBV7-8 to TRBJ2-1; TCRdb calls TRBD2, which cannot be checked without DNA. Germline V gives CDR1 SGHVS, CDR2 FQNEAQ. CDR3 length equals 16 residues. CDR3 amino acids: CASSLAPAGGPGEQFF. The full variable domain, completed using reference TRBV7-8 and TRBJ2-1, is GAGVSQSPRYKVAKRGQDVALRCDPISGHVSLFWYQQALGQGPEFLTYFQNEAQLDKSGLPSDRFFAERPEGSVSTLKIQRTQQEDSAVYLCASSLAPAGGPGEQFFGPGTRLTVL.

The chain couples TRBV7-9 to TRBJ1-4; there is no DNA to check the TCRdb D call of TRBD1. The germline gives CDR1 SEHNR, CDR2 FQNEAQ (reference sequence). This CDR3 has 15 residues. The CDR3: CASSPRQGTDEKLFF.

This chain uses TRBV6-5 with TRBJ2-5; as DNA is missing, the TRBD1 call by TCRdb cannot be tested. The germline CDR1 and CDR2 sequences are MNHEY and SVGAGI. The CDR3 length is 15 residues. The CDR3: CASSYSRTGLETQYF.

This clonotype registers large by frequency. Here the CDR3 reads CSAVTDRASGNEQFF. The chain is built from TRBV20-1 and TRBJ2-1; TCRdb proposes TRBD1, but this gene call is untestable without DNA. Germline V lookup: CDR1 DFQATT, CDR2 SNEGSKA (reference sequence). This CDR3 region has 15 residues.

The genes are TRBV12-3 or TRBV12-4 and TRBJ2-3; with no DNA, the TCRdb D assignment of TRBD2 cannot be verified. This CDR3 comprises 15 residues. CDR3 amino acids: CASSPSGGHTDTQYF.

This sequence joins TRBV5-1 and TRBJ2-7; there is no DNA to check the TCRdb D call of TRBD1. Germline V gene data show CDR1 as SGHRS and CDR2 as YFSETQ. The CDR3 consists of 15 residues. The CDR3: CASSPGSSSSYEQYF.

J is TRBJ2-7 and V is TRBV5-1; TCRdb selects TRBD2, and the lack of DNA leaves this call unchecked. Germline lookup yields CDR1 SGHRS and CDR2 YFSETQ. The CDR3 has 15 residues. Here the CDR3 reads CASSPVGLADYEQYF.

The J gene is TRBJ2-5, the V gene TRBV7-9; no DNA is available, so the TRBD1 call from TCRdb remains unchecked. From germline, CDR1 is SEHNR and CDR2 FQNEAQ (reference sequence). The CDR3 extends over 18 amino acids. CDR3 sequence reads: CASSLELGRRLQQETQYF.

The chain links TRBV7-9 to TRBJ2-7; checking the TCRdb D call of TRBD1 is not possible without DNA. Germline loops: CDR1 SEHNR, CDR2 FQNEAQ (reference sequence). This CDR3 comprises 14 residues. The CDR3: CASSLIGASYEQYF.

The J gene is TRBJ2-3, the V gene TRBV5-5. Germline lookup yields CDR1 SGHKS and CDR2 YYEKEE (reference sequence). The CDR3 is 12 amino acids. Here the CDR3 reads CASSANPDTQYF.

V gene TRBV7-9 combines with J gene TRBJ2-1; TCRdb's D gene call, TRBD1, goes unchecked for lack of DNA. Germline lookup yields CDR1 SEHNR and CDR2 FQNEAQ (reference sequence). This CDR3 is 16 amino acids long. CDR3 amino acids: CASSLTTRGQYNEQFF.

The rearrangement links TRBV20-1 to TRBJ1-2. Germline CDR1 is DFQATT and CDR2 is SNEGSKA (reference sequence). CDR3 length equals 13 residues. Here the CDR3 reads CSASEADNYGYTF.

The chain links TRBV9 to TRBJ2-3. This CDR3 is built from 14 residues. Germline V gives CDR1 SGDLS, CDR2 YYNGEE. The CDR3 loop reads CASSVVYQGDTQYF. Full variable domain (rest looked up from reference TRBV9 and TRBJ2-3): DSGVTQTPKHLITATGQRVTLRCSPRSGDLSVYWYQQSLDQGLQFLIQYYNGEERAKGNILERFSAQQFPDLHSELNLSSLELGDSALYFCASSVVYQGDTQYFGPGTRLTVL.

The rearrangement joins TRBV6-2 or TRBV6-3 to TRBJ2-3. CDR1 is MNHEY and CDR2 is SVGEGT in the germline V gene. There are 15 residues in the CDR3. CDR3: CASSYSIVRIYTQYF.

The V and J genes are TRBV27 and TRBJ2-5; TCRdb reports TRBD1, a call that lacks DNA to check it against. This CDR3 is 12 amino acids long. From germline, CDR1 is MNHEY and CDR2 SMNVEV (reference sequence). The CDR3: CASSQGLETQYF.

CDR3 residues: CASKLRDSNLFF. This chain uses TRBV12-3 or TRBV12-4 with TRBJ2-1; TCRdb returns TRBD1, unconfirmable since there is no DNA. The CDR3 totals 12 residues.

Measured by frequency, this clonotype is medium-sized. The J gene is TRBJ2-1, the V gene TRBV6-4; TCRdb reports TRBD2, a call that lacks DNA to check it against. This CDR3 has 17 amino acids. CDR1 and CDR2 (germline): MRHNA, SNTAGT. The CDR3 spells CASSESSSGGDYNEQFF.

The chain couples TRBV7-7 to TRBJ2-1. The V gene's germline CDR1 is SSHAT and CDR2 FNYEAQ (reference sequence). This CDR3 is 13 amino acids long. CDR3: CASSLFDSWEQFF.

The rearrangement links TRBV7-9 to TRBJ2-1; TCRdb calls TRBD2, which cannot be checked without DNA. Germline CDR1 is SEHNR and CDR2 is FQNEAQ (reference sequence). CDR3 length: 15 residues. CDR3 protein: CASSKLAGGYNEQFF.

The rearrangement uses TRBV7-3 and TRBJ2-7; TCRdb proposes TRBD1, but this gene call is untestable without DNA. The CDR3 contains 13 residues. Looked up from germline, CDR1 is SGHTA and CDR2 is FQGTGA. The CDR3 loop reads CASSLTNGREQYF.

This clonotype is medium-sized (0.01 to 0.1%) by frequency. The rearrangement links TRBV24-1 to TRBJ2-1; TCRdb names TRBD1, which stays unverified in the absence of DNA. The germline V gene encodes CDR1 KGHDR and CDR2 SFDVKD. CDR3 length equals 16 residues. CDR3 region: CATSDTGTGSYNEQFF.

This chain uses TRBV30 with TRBJ2-5; there is no DNA to check the TCRdb D call of TRBD1. The CDR3 has 14 residues. CDR1 is GTSNPN, CDR2 SVGIG, per germline (reference sequence). CDR3 protein: CAWSAGAPQETQYF.

The chain has TRBV2 and TRBJ2-5; the TCRdb call, TRBD2, lacks DNA for checking. The V gene's germline CDR1 is SNHLY and CDR2 FYNNEI. The length of the CDR3 is 15 residues. CDR3 protein: CASSEAASGGKTQYF.

The J gene is TRBJ2-7, the V gene TRBV7-9; without DNA, the TCRdb call of TRBD2 cannot be checked. The germline V gene encodes CDR1 SEHNR and CDR2 FQNEAQ (reference sequence). The CDR3 runs to 16 residues. The CDR3 here is CASSLAGASGGNEQYF.